The 17 T cell receptor beta chains presented below share a single source sample, sequenced in a study of blood T cell repertoires in COVID-19 (TCRdb year 2020). Libraries were constructed by the immunoSEQ multiplex PCR assay. The immuneACCESS repertoire file appears here via TCRdb, limited to in-frame rearrangements. These files lack a portion of the clones; in checked studies, under half of the deficit traces to unresolved V genes, and the cause of the others is not known. The sample table lists about 120,000 clones, about nine tenths of them with a count of one. Roughly 30% of the sample lies in the top ten. The specimen sequenced was peripheral blood. The receptors stem from an older woman with acute or convalescent COVID-19.

This rearrangement joins TRBV10-1 to TRBJ2-3, with D possibly being TRBD2 (6 bases). Between the trimmed V and J ends, which lost 4 bases and 0 bases, there was a span of 11 bases. The CDR3 is made up of 15 amino acids. The germline gives CDR1 WNHNN, CDR2 SYGVQD (reference sequence). DNA for the CDR3: TGCGCCAGCAGTGCGGGCGGGATTAGCACAGATACGCAGTATTTT. It encodes CASSAGGISTDTQYF.

This clone appeared a single time. The chain uses TRBV28 and TRBJ1-1, with TRBD1 matching over 10 bases. V lost 2 bases and J lost 5; bases outside the gene matches: 17. The CDR3 is 19 amino acids. The germline V gene has CDR1 MDHEN and CDR2 SYDVKM. The CDR3 loop reads CASSLRTRQGAPRRTEAFF. The CDR3 DNA reads TGTGCCAGCAGTTTAAGAACTCGACAGGGGGCGCCTCGAAGGACTGAAGCTTTCTTT.

The chain carries TRBV10-1 and TRBJ2-6, with D tentatively TRBD2 (5 bases). In germline, CDR1 is WNHNN, CDR2 SYGVQD (reference sequence). The CDR3 is 16 amino acids. Deletions cut 0 bases from V and 1 base from J, with 7 bases between. Written as DNA, the CDR3 is TGCGCCAGCAGTGAGTCACGGGGATCTGGGGCCAACGTCCTGACTTTC. It is translated as CASSESRGSGANVLTF.

The V and J genes are TRBV5-6 and TRBJ1-1; the match to TRBD1 covers 10 bases. This CDR3 contains 18 residues. The germline V gene has CDR1 SGHDT and CDR2 YYEEEE. Trimming removed 4 bases from V and 4 bases from J; junction bases left unmatched: 16. The CDR3 spells CASSPTLGTGDVGTEAFF. The CDR3 nucleotides read TGTGCCAGCAGCCCAACCCTAGGGACAGGGGATGTTGGCACTGAAGCTTTCTTT.

The V and J genes are TRBV19 and TRBJ1-1; possibly TRBD1 for D (6 bases). Trimming shortened V by 4 bases and J by 0 bases, and 12 bases separated the two germline ends. The CDR3 loop spans 15 amino acids. Looked up from germline, CDR1 is LNHDA and CDR2 is SQIVND (reference sequence). CDR3 in amino acids: CASSNRVDMNTEAFF. Written as DNA, the CDR3 is TGTGCCAGTAGTAACAGGGTGGACATGAACACTGAAGCTTTCTTT.

The J gene is TRBJ1-2, the V gene TRBV28, with 9 bases matching TRBD1. With V trimmed by 6 bases and J by 8 bases, 10 bases remained unmatched. The CDR3 has 14 amino acids. Germline-derived CDR1 and CDR2 are MDHEN and SYDVKM. The CDR3 region is CASRIQGARWGYTF. The DNA of the CDR3 is TGTGCCAGCAGAATACAGGGGGCCCGGTGGGGCTACACCTTC.

The chain has TRBV2 and TRBJ2-5; D is perhaps TRBD1 (5 bases). The CDR3 length is 13 residues. Germline values: CDR1 SNHLY, CDR2 FYNNEI. Trimming cost V 7 bases and J 1 base, with 10 bases left between them. CDR3 nucleotide sequence: TGTGCCAGCAAGGAACAGGCCCAAGAGACCCAGTACTTC. Protein product: CASKEQAQETQYF.

V gene TRBV5-1 combines with J gene TRBJ2-7; 14 nucleotides line up with TRBD2. CDR3 length: 18 amino acids. J was trimmed by 0 bases and V by 0 bases; bases with no gene match: 5. Germline V gives CDR1 SGHRS, CDR2 YFSETQ. The DNA of the CDR3 is TGCGCCAGCAGCTTGGTTGGGACTAGCGGGGGTCACTCCTACGAGCAGTACTTC. Amino acids: CASSLVGTSGGHSYEQYF.

The chain uses TRBV28 and TRBJ1-6; 7 nucleotides line up with TRBD1. The junction had 2 bases not matched to a gene; V was cut back by 5 bases and J by 7 bases. CDR3 size: 13 residues. Germline CDR1 is MDHEN and CDR2 is SYDVKM. The CDR3 DNA sequence: TGTGCCAGCAGTCGGGACAGAAATTCACCCCTCCACTTT. This translates into CASSRDRNSPLHF. Full variable domain (missing parts from reference TRBV28 and TRBJ1-6): DVKVTQSSRYLVKRTGEKVFLECVQDMDHENMFWYRQDPGLGLRLIYFSYDVKMKEKGDIPEGYSVSREKKERFSLILESASTNQTSMYLCASSRDRNSPLHFGNGTRLTVT.

The chain combines TRBV18 with TRBJ1-5; TRBD1 agrees at 7 bases. Germline V gives CDR1 KGHSH, CDR2 LQKENI. The CDR3 runs to 15 residues. V dropped 0 bases and J dropped 4; count of bases not matched to a gene: 3. The CDR3 nucleotides read TGTGCCAGCTCACCACCCGGGACAGCAAATCAGCCCCAGCATTTT. Amino acids: CASSPPGTANQPQHF.

The V and J genes are TRBV30 and TRBJ2-5; 10 bases agree with TRBD2. This CDR3 is 15 amino acids long. Germline V gene data show CDR1 as GTSNPN and CDR2 as SVGIG (reference sequence). The J segment lost 5 bases and the V segment lost 4 bases, leaving 10 bases of the junction unmatched. For the CDR3, the DNA is TGTGCCTGGACTGAGGGACTAGCGCCCCAGGAGACCCAGTACTTC. This gives the protein CAWTEGLAPQETQYF.

The chain uses TRBV24-1 and TRBJ1-3, with TRBD1 identical over 10 bases. The CDR3 contains 15 residues. Germline CDR1 and CDR2: KGHDR and SFDVKD. After removal of 4 bases from V and 9 bases from J, the junction contained 8 bases not matched to a gene. The CDR3 protein is CATSESGTGVGTIYF. CDR3 sequence (DNA): TGTGCCACCAGTGAATCCGGGACAGGGGTGGGCACCATATATTTT.

The rearrangement links TRBV3-1 (or the pseudogene TRBV3-2) to TRBJ1-6; TRBD1 matches at 7 bases. J was trimmed by 9 bases and V by 4 bases; bases with no gene match: 6. The length of the CDR3 is 14 residues. Looked up from germline, CDR1 is LGHDT and CDR2 is YNNKEL (reference sequence). CDR3 amino acids: CASSPSAGGSPLHF. As DNA, the CDR3 is TGTGCCAGCAGCCCGAGCGCAGGGGGTTCACCCCTCCACTTT.

The J gene is TRBJ2-1, the V gene TRBV5-1; D gene ambiguous. V lost 0 bases to trimming and J lost 8 bases, with 15 bases between them. The germline V gene has CDR1 SGHRS and CDR2 YFSETQ. This CDR3 is 15 amino acids long. CDR3 region: CASSLAALNTHEQFF. The CDR3 nucleotides are TGCGCCAGCAGCTTGGCCGCCTTGAACACACATGAGCAGTTCTTC.

This chain uses TRBV13 with TRBJ1-1; D is undetermined. The germline V gene encodes CDR1 PRHDT and CDR2 FYEKMQ (reference sequence). The V end was cut by 4 bases, the J end by 1 base, with 13 bases between. The CDR3 sequence is 15 residues long. The CDR3 region is CASSSPGDSNTEAFF. The CDR3 nucleotides read TGTGCCAGCAGCTCGCCGGGAGATTCGAACACTGAAGCTTTCTTT.

The chain has TRBV20-1 and TRBJ1-1; possible D gene TRBD1, 5 bases. CDR3 length equals 14 residues. The germline V gene encodes CDR1 DFQATT and CDR2 SNEGSKA (reference sequence). V lost 3 bases and J 0 bases, leaving 11 bases between the germline ends. As DNA, the CDR3 is TGCAGTGCTAGTCCGCGGGGCATGAACACTGAAGCTTTCTTT. Protein product: CSASPRGMNTEAFF.

This clone was observed a single time. The chain couples TRBV4-2 to TRBJ1-4; 7 bases agree with TRBD1. J lost 8 bases, V lost 0 bases, and 0 bases had no gene match. Germline CDR1 is LGHNA and CDR2 is YNFKEQ. This CDR3 is 13 amino acids long. The CDR3 sequence: CASSQDRGEKLFF. The CDR3 DNA reads as TGTGCCAGCAGCCAAGACAGGGGGGAAAAACTGTTTTTT.